The source of this TCR beta chain is a study of HIV-infected patients and healthy controls. General study findings and limits: During therapy, HIV-associated CDR3s fell significantly in frequency, while CMV-associated CDR3s did not change significantly. Mean usage of eight alpha and eight beta V genes differed significantly in HIV-infected patients versus controls.

Roughly three months, about 14 weeks, into antiretroviral therapy, follow-up blood was collected. Whole blood was used without fractionation, so all unsorted peripheral T cells were included. In the case of this clonotype: Its antigen is unknown. This beta chain is off target for a library built for alpha chains, so its abundance means little.

The germline V gene encodes CDR1 SGHRS and CDR2 YFSETQ. The CDR3 totals 16 residues. V lost 0 bases to trimming and J lost 1 base, with 11 bases between them. Around 500 ng RNA was reverse transcribed with alpha and beta constant-region primers. Alpha and beta chain libraries were made separately by chain-specific third strand synthesis with multiplexing indices. The library got P5 and P7 elements plus a second index, then an approximately 22-cycle PCR. TCRdb ran MiXCR on the 5' RACE reads and lists one entry per CDR3 protein. In all, the sample yields about ten distinct CDR3 sequences. The sequence was collected from an adult with HIV infection. This sample comprised blood, obtained during antiretroviral therapy. This sequence joins TRBV5-1 and TRBJ2-1; D remains unclear. The CDR3 spells CASSLGTSASYNEQFF. The DNA for the CDR3 is TGCGCCAGCAGCTTGGGCACCAGCGCATCCTACAATGAGCAGTTCTTC.